The entry below gives a single TCR beta chain sequence along with its context. Its antigen is undetermined. Germline loops: CDR1 SGHRS, CDR2 YFSETQ. This CDR3 is built from 15 residues. The UMIs contained a 6-nucleotide sample barcode. They were added by template switching during cDNA synthesis. Two rounds of nested PCR, of 16 and 9 cycles, were run on TCRalpha and TCRbeta cDNA. TCRdb re-called the 5' RACE reads and catalogs CDR3 proteins one per entry, DNA excluded. Its clone listing holds fewer than 200,000 distinct CDR3 sequences. These data come from a study of monozygotic twins with inflammatory bowel disease. Study-wide points: Data gave no support to a single strong signal or clonotype associated with IBD.

The clonotype was recovered from a human donor with ulcerative colitis or Crohn's disease, or a healthy co-twin of an affected twin (not recorded which). The chain employs TRBV5-1 and TRBJ2-1; with no DNA, the TCRdb D assignment of TRBD2 cannot be verified. The sample consisted of blood. The CDR3 is CASSYFRGPDNEQFF.